A single sample is the source of the 9 T cell receptor beta chains below, sequenced in a study of cytomegalovirus exposure and HLA in healthy donors. PCR amplification relied on 60 Vbeta primers (plus 13 Jbeta primers). TCRdb keeps only in-frame clones here, not all; method: immunoSEQ multiplex PCR. The table has 25,000 to 35,000 clones, 40% to 45% seen once. Specimen: PBMCs. The origin of the receptors is a woman aged 45 to 65 in good health and CMV-seronegative.

V is TRBV2 and J is TRBJ2-5; D not certain. CDR3 length: 11 residues. The germline V gene encodes CDR1 SNHLY and CDR2 FYNNEI. Trimming removed 4 bases at V and 3 bases at J, with 3 bases between. The CDR3 coding sequence is TGTGCCAGCAGTGCGGAAGAGACCCAGTACTTC. Protein product: CASSAEETQYF.

This clone was found a few times. The chain is built from TRBV19 and TRBJ2-7; TRBD1 agrees at 8 bases. The junction had 11 bases not matched to a gene; V was cut back by 3 bases and J by 4 bases. The CDR3 runs to 16 residues. Germline V gives CDR1 LNHDA, CDR2 SQIVND (reference sequence). The CDR3 DNA reads as TGTGCCAGTAGTATCCTCGGACAGGGCGCTAGGTACGAGCAGTACTTC. This translates into CASSILGQGARYEQYF.

This clone was seen only once. The rearrangement uses TRBV10-3 and TRBJ2-7; 9 bases map to TRBD2. With V trimmed by 3 bases and J by 1 base, 4 bases remained unmatched. Germline V lookup: CDR1 ENHRY, CDR2 SYGVKD. This CDR3 is 15 amino acids long. The CDR3 nucleotides are TGTGCCATCAGTGATAGCGGGGGAGGGTCCTACGAGCAGTACTTC. Encoded protein: CAISDSGGGSYEQYF.

The chain carries TRBV6-1 and TRBJ2-2, with 8 nucleotides matching TRBD1. Germline lookup yields CDR1 MNHNS and CDR2 SASEGT. This CDR3 region has 15 residues. J gave up 4 bases and V 7 bases, and 8 bases lay outside the gene matches. The CDR3 spells CASTPGQATTGELFF. In DNA form, the CDR3 reads TGTGCCAGCACCCCGGGACAGGCTACCACCGGGGAGCTGTTTTTT.

In its sample, this clone was seen a few times. A junction end diverges from the germline sequence, so it may reflect a read error. V gene TRBV7-9 combines with J gene TRBJ2-1; 8 nucleotides align to TRBD2. Germline assignment: CDR1 SEHNR and CDR2 FQNEAQ (reference sequence). This CDR3 comprises 17 residues. CDR3 residues: CSSSLISWREAYNEQFF. The CDR3 coding sequence is TGTTCCAGCAGCCTGATTTCCTGGCGGGAGGCCTACAATGAGCAGTTCTTC.

Only a few counts were recorded for this clone. The CDR3 sequence is CASSPDGLPYNEQFF. The CDR3, as DNA: TGTGCCAGCTCACCTGACGGACTGCCCTACAATGAGCAGTTCTTC. V usage is TRBV18 and J usage is TRBJ2-1, with D maybe TRBD2 (5 bases). Germline-derived CDR1 and CDR2 are KGHSH and LQKENI. Trimming removed 3 bases from V and 2 bases from J, with 11 bases in between. CDR3 length equals 15 residues. Combining the CDR3 with reference TRBV18 and TRBJ2-1 gives the whole variable domain NAGVMQNPRHLVRRRGQEARLRCSPMKGHSHVYWYRQLPEEGLKFMVYLQKENIIDESGMPKERFSAEFPKEGPSILRIQQVVRGDSAAYFCASSPDGLPYNEQFFGPGTRLTVL.

This sequence joins TRBV18 and TRBJ1-1, with a tentative D call TRBD1 (6 bases). The CDR3 is 13 residues long. Germline V gene sequence: CDR1 KGHSH, CDR2 LQKENI. The CDR3 DNA is TGTGCGTGTGCGGGGGCTAGAAACACTGAAGCTTTCTTT. It specifies CACAGARNTEAFF. The full variable domain, in which reference TRBV18 and TRBJ1-1 provide the parts outside the CDR3, is NAGVMQNPRHLVRRRGQEARLRCSPMKGHSHVYWYRQLPEEGLKFMVYLQKENIIDESGMPKERFSAEFPKEGPSILRIQQVVRGDSAAYFCACAGARNTEAFFGQGTRLTVV.

The rearrangement links TRBV7-3 to TRBJ2-3; 9 bases align to TRBD1. The CDR3 is 16 residues long. V lost 3 bases to trimming and J lost 4 bases; unmatched junction nucleotides: 8. CDR1 is SGHTA, CDR2 FQGTGA, per germline. Here the CDR3 DNA reads TGTGCCAGCAGCTTTCCAACGGGACAGGGTCCAGATACGCAGTATTTT. Encoded protein: CASSFPTGQGPDTQYF.

This clone was counted only a few times. The chain is built from TRBV7-2 and TRBJ2-1; the D gene is possibly TRBD2 (5 bases). Deletions cut 6 bases from V and 10 bases from J, with 19 bases between. The germline V gene has CDR1 SGHTA and CDR2 FQGNSA. This CDR3 has 14 residues. CDR3 sequence (DNA): TGTGCCAGCAGACCGCGATTACTAGAGCACGAGCAGTTCTTC. It encodes CASRPRLLEHEQFF.